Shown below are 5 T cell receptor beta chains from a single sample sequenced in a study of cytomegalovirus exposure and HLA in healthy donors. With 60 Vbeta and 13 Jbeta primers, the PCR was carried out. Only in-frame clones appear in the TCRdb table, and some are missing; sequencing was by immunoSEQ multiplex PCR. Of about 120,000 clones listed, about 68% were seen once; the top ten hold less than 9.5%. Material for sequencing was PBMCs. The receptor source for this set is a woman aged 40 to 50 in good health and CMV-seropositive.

The CDR3 DNA reads TGTGCCAGCAGCGTAGGCGGTCTAGCCTACGAGCAGTACTTC. It codes for CASSVGGLAYEQYF. The V and J genes are TRBV9 and TRBJ2-7, with D uncertain. Looked up from germline, CDR1 is SGDLS and CDR2 is YYNGEE. The CDR3 spans 14 residues. V lost 0 bases and J 2 bases, leaving 9 bases between the germline ends.

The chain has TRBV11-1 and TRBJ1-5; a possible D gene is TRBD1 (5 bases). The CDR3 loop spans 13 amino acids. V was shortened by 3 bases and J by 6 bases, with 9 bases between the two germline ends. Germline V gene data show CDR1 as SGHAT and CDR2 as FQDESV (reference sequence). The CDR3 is CASSLGRGQPQHF. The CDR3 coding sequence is TGTGCCAGCAGCTTGGGGAGGGGTCAGCCCCAGCATTTT.

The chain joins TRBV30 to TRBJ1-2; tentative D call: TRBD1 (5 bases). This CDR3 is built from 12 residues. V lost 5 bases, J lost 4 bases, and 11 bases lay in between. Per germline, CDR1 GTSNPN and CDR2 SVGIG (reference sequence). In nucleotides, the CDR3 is TGTGCCTGGGTGACGGGGGGCTATGGCTACACCTTC. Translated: CAWVTGGYGYTF.

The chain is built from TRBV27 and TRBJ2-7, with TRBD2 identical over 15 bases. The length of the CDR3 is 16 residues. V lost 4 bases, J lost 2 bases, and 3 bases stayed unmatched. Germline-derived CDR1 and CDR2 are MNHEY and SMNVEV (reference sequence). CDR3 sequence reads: CASSSRTSGRAYEQYF. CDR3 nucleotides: TGTGCCAGCAGTTCCCGGACTAGCGGGAGGGCCTACGAGCAGTACTTC.

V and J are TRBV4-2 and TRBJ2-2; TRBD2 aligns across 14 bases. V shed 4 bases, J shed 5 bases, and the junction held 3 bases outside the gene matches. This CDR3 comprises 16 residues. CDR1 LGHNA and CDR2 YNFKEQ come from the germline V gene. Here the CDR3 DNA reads TGTGCCAGCAGCCCCGGGACTAGCGGGAGAACCGGGGAGCTGTTTTTT. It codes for CASSPGTSGRTGELFF.